The rows below give T cell receptor beta chains drawn from one sample of a study of blood T cell repertoires in COVID-19. Profiled with immunoSEQ multiplex PCR; TCRdb holds only in-frame clones, not every one. The sample yields 65,000 or so clones, 75% to 90% seen once. Specimen: peripheral blood. Receptor source: a human donor with acute or convalescent COVID-19. The donor label of this sample is uncertain. CDR3s include the opening cysteine and the closing phenylalanine or tryptophan. D genes are given only for firm matches. Size is omitted from some rows. Given values are once, few, many or a class for expanded clones.

V gene	clone size	J gene	D gene	CDR3 DNA	CDR3 protein
TRBV9	.	TRBJ2-3	TRBD2	TGTGCCAGCAGCCCAAGCCCCACAGCGGGGGATACGCAGTATTTT	CASSPSPTAGDTQYF
TRBV19	.	TRBJ2-6	TRBD1	TGTGCCAGTAGTTCGGCCGGGACAGGGATCGAGGCCAACGTCCTGACTTTC	CASSSAGTGIEANVLTF
TRBV3-1/TRBV3-2	.	TRBJ2-6	.	TGTGCCAGCAGCCAAGATGAAAGTCCACTTTTCCCCGTCCTGACTTTC	CASSQDESPLFPVLTF
TRBV7-8	.	TRBJ2-5	.	TGTGCCAGCAGCGGGGGTCCAGGGAGGGAGACCCAGTACTTC	CASSGGPGRETQYF
TRBV20-1	.	TRBJ2-3	.	TGCAGTGCTAGACTCACAGATACGCAGTATTTT	CSARLTDTQYF
TRBV27	.	TRBJ2-5	TRBD2	TGTGCCAGCAGTTCCAATACCGGGACTAGCGGGACGTTATTCTCGGGGGAGACCCAGTACTTC	CASSSNTGTSGTLFSGETQYF
TRBV7-9	.	TRBJ2-1	TRBD2	TGTGCCAGCAGCGGACTAGCGGGAACCTACAATGAGCAGTTCTTC	CASSGLAGTYNEQFF
TRBV14	.	TRBJ2-1	.	TGTGCCAGCAGCCGGGAGCGGCCGCTAGCGTTGAAGTTCTTC	CASSRERPLALKFF
TRBV24-1	.	TRBJ2-1	TRBD2	TGTGCCACCAGTGATTCTAGCGGGAGGGAGTTCAATGAGCAGTTCTTC	CATSDSSGREFNEQFF
TRBV12-3/TRBV12-4	.	TRBJ1-1	.	TGTGCCAGCAGTTTTGGGCAGATCACTGAAGCTTTCTTT	CASSFGQITEAFF
TRBV9	.	TRBJ2-1	TRBD2	TGTGCCAGCAGCGTAAAGCGGGGGGGAGACAATGAGCAGTTCTTC	CASSVKRGGDNEQFF
TRBV2	.	TRBJ2-1	.	TGTGCCAGCAATGAGCGGTATATCAATGAGCAGTTCTTC	CASNERYINEQFF
TRBV9	.	TRBJ1-1	.	TGTGCCAGCAGCGTATATCTGAACACTGAAGCTTTCTTT	CASSVYLNTEAFF
TRBV7-9	few	TRBJ1-3	.	TGTGCCAGCAGCTTAGGACAGCGTGGAAACACCATATATTTT	CASSLGQRGNTIYF
TRBV2	.	TRBJ2-3	.	TGTGCCAGCAGTGACCAGGCCACAGATACGCAGTATTTT	CASSDQATDTQYF
TRBV10-3	.	TRBJ1-4	.	TGTGCCATCAGTGAGAGGGGGGGCGCGACAACTAATGAAAAACTGTTTTTT	CAISERGGATTNEKLFF
TRBV28	.	TRBJ2-2	TRBD1	TGTGCCAGCAGTTTGGGTGTGGGGACAGAAGGGATTTCGAGCGGGGAGCTGTTTTTT	CASSLGVGTEGISSGELFF
TRBV30	.	TRBJ2-1	.	TGTGCCTGGAGTTCAAGCGGGTCACTGCGTAATGAGCAGTTCTTC	CAWSSSGSLRNEQFF
TRBV7-8	.	TRBJ1-5	TRBD1	TGTGCCAGCAGCTTTGGGGACAGTCATCATAGCAATCAGCCCCAGCATTTT	CASSFGDSHHSNQPQHF
TRBV5-6	.	TRBJ2-3	TRBD1	TGTGCCAGCAGCCCCCTACAGGGGACCACAGATACGCAGTATTTT	CASSPLQGTTDTQYF
TRBV7-2	.	TRBJ2-3	.	TGTGCCAGCAGCTTAACAGGGTCATTTACGCAGTATTTT	CASSLTGSFTQYF
TRBV15	.	TRBJ1-4	TRBD1	TGTGCCACCAGCACGTCACACCCACAGGGGGCACCTAATGAAAAACTGTTTTTT	CATSTSHPQGAPNEKLFF
TRBV3-1/TRBV3-2	.	TRBJ1-3	.	TGTGCCAGCAGCCAAATACAGTTCTCTGGAAACACCATATATTTT	CASSQIQFSGNTIYF
TRBV19	once	TRBJ2-5	TRBD2	TGTGCCAGTAAAGAGCTAGCGGGGGGGCCTGAGACCCAGTACTTC	CASKELAGGPETQYF
TRBV10-3	.	TRBJ1-1	.	TGTGCCATCAGAATTACAGTGAACACTGAAGCTTTCTTT	CAIRITVNTEAFF
TRBV20-1	once	TRBJ2-7	TRBD1	TGCAGTGCTAGTGGAGACAGGGACTACGAGCAGTACTTC	CSASGDRDYEQYF
TRBV5-1	.	TRBJ2-5	TRBD1	TGCGCCAGCAGCGGACAGGTACAAGAGACCCAGTACTTC	CASSGQVQETQYF
TRBV28	.	TRBJ2-7	.	TGTGCCAGCAGTTCCCACGGACTCCTCTCCTACGAGCAGTACTTC	CASSSHGLLSYEQYF
TRBV5-1	.	TRBJ1-1	.	TGCGCCAGCAGCAGAGAACAGCTGAACACTGAAGCTTTCTTT	CASSREQLNTEAFF
TRBV18	.	TRBJ2-3	.	TGTGCCAGCTCACCACCATCGACAGATACGCAGTATTTT	CASSPPSTDTQYF
TRBV5-5	once	TRBJ2-3	TRBD2	TGTGCCAGCAACAACGCGGGGGGCTCCCTTCGGGATACGCAGTATTTT	CASNNAGGSLRDTQYF
TRBV5-4	.	TRBJ2-5	TRBD1	TGTGCCAGCAGCTTGGCCGGACAGGGGGCGCGCCAAGAGACCCAGTACTTC	CASSLAGQGARQETQYF